The sequence of this TCR beta chain was determined in a study of blood T cell repertoires in COVID-19. Measured with immunoSEQ multiplex PCR; TCRdb has only the in-frame clones, and not every one. The data contain 160,000 or so clones, 84% of them singletons. Trimming removed 4 bases from V and 7 bases from J; junction bases left unmatched: 6. The CDR3 totals 15 residues. Germline values: CDR1 SGHAT, CDR2 FQDESV (reference sequence). The specimen was PBMCs or T cells enriched from blood (not recorded which). This TCR derives from a man in his fifties or sixties who had recovered from COVID-19. The gene calls are TRBV11-1 and TRBJ1-6, with 8 bases lining up with TRBD1. CDR3 sequence: CASSSRQGQNSPLHF. CDR3 nucleotide sequence: TGTGCCAGCAGCTCTCGACAGGGGCAAAATTCACCCCTCCACTTT.